What follows are 20 T cell receptor beta chains derived from one specimen sequenced in a study of cytomegalovirus exposure and HLA in healthy donors (dated by TCRdb to the late 2010s). The protocol used for the library was the immunoSEQ multiplex PCR assay. The multiplex PCR relied on a mix of 60 forward primers for TCR Vbeta segments and 13 reverse primers for TCR Jbeta segments. What TCRdb holds here is the immuneACCESS table cut down to in-frame rearrangements. Part of the clones is not present; checked against another copy, under half of the missing clones reflect an unresolved V gene, and the others are unexplained. The sample includes roughly 97,000 clones, with over 75% observed a single time. The ten largest clonotypes hold under 5.5% of the sample. The specimen was PBMCs. These receptors all stem from a man aged 40-49 years in good health and CMV-seropositive.

The genes are TRBV6-1 and TRBJ2-3; D is possibly TRBD2 (5 bases). The length of the CDR3 is 15 residues. V lost 4 bases, J lost 4 bases, and 15 bases lay in between. CDR1 MNHNS and CDR2 SASEGT come from the germline V gene. The CDR3 DNA reads TGTGCCAGCAGTGCGATCTTGGGAGTGGCAGATACGCAGTATTTT. Protein: CASSAILGVADTQYF.

The chain couples TRBV7-9 to TRBJ2-3; 12 bases agree with TRBD2. Trimming at V came to 3 bases and at J to 4 bases, leaving 11 bases not matched to a gene. This CDR3 has 18 residues. Germline V CDR1 and CDR2: SEHNR, FQNEAQ (reference sequence). The CDR3 DNA is TGTGCCAGCAGCTTGCTAGCGGGAGGGGGTCGCAGCGCAGATACGCAGTATTTT. Translation: CASSLLAGGGRSADTQYF.

This chain uses TRBV11-2 with TRBJ2-6, with D perhaps TRBD1 (5 bases). The germline V gene has CDR1 SGHAT and CDR2 FQNNGV. V shed 5 bases and J shed 0 bases, with 17 bases lying between them. The length of the CDR3 is 18 residues. Written as DNA, the CDR3 is TGTGCCAGCAGCACCAGGGTAGGGCCTCTCTCTGGGGCCAACGTCCTGACTTTC. Its protein product is CASSTRVGPLSGANVLTF.

The chain carries TRBV19 and TRBJ1-2; 7 nucleotides agree with TRBD1. Germline V CDR1 and CDR2: LNHDA, SQIVND (reference sequence). This CDR3 has 14 residues. Trimming removed 5 bases from V and 4 bases from J; junction bases left unmatched: 7. CDR3 nucleotide sequence: TGTGCCAGTAGTCTAGGGACAGACTTCTATGGCTACACCTTC. It is translated as CASSLGTDFYGYTF.

The chain carries TRBV5-1 and TRBJ2-5, with 9 bases lining up with TRBD1. V was clipped by 0 bases and J by 2 bases; unmatched bases: 2. This CDR3 is 15 amino acids long. Germline CDR1 and CDR2: SGHRS and YFSETQ. CDR3 nucleotides: TGCGCCAGCAGCTTGGGGGGGACAGGGCAAGAGACCCAGTACTTC. This encodes CASSLGGTGQETQYF.

The rearrangement links TRBV27 to TRBJ2-1, with D possibly TRBD2 on 7 matching bases. The CDR3 spans 13 residues. The germline V gene has CDR1 MNHEY and CDR2 SMNVEV (reference sequence). The V gene lost 5 bases and the J gene lost 9 bases, with 14 bases spanning the gap. The DNA of the CDR3 is TGTGCCAGCAGTCCCGGGGGGCGAAGTGAGCAGTTCTTC. Amino acids: CASSPGGRSEQFF.

V and J are TRBV7-3 and TRBJ2-1, with D perhaps matching TRBD1 (5 bases). V was cut by 2 bases and J by 5 bases, with 16 bases left in between. This CDR3 has 16 amino acids. Germline V gene sequence: CDR1 SGHTA, CDR2 FQGTGA. In DNA form, the CDR3 reads TGTGCCAGCAGCTTAGCCGTGGCAGGGATGCACAATGAGCAGTTCTTC. Residues: CASSLAVAGMHNEQFF.

The V gene is TRBV11-2, the J gene TRBJ1-2; 9 bases fit TRBD1. J gave up 7 bases and V 1 base, and 7 bases lay outside the gene matches. Looked up from germline, CDR1 is SGHAT and CDR2 is FQNNGV. The CDR3 is 15 residues long. The CDR3 bases are TGTGCCAGCAGCTTAGCCCGACGGGACAGGGCTGGCTACACCTTC. Translating it yields CASSLARRDRAGYTF.

The chain has TRBV9 and TRBJ1-5; possible D gene TRBD1, 6 bases. The germline V and J ends were trimmed by 0 bases and 7 bases, with 14 bases remaining between them. Germline CDR1 and CDR2: SGDLS and YYNGEE. The CDR3 totals 15 residues. The CDR3 region has the DNA TGTGCCAGCAGCGTAGAGGGGGGGGGTGGCCAGCCCCAGCATTTT. It translates to CASSVEGGGGQPQHF.

This clone turned up a few times. V gene TRBV18 combines with J gene TRBJ1-1; possibly TRBD1 for D (6 bases). Germline CDR1 reads KGHSH; CDR2 reads LQKENI. The CDR3 sequence is 15 residues long. V lost 4 bases and J 6 bases, leaving 18 bases between the germline ends. CDR3 in DNA: TGTGCCAGCTCACTCAACACAGGGATCGTTGCTGAAGCTTTCTTT. Its protein is CASSLNTGIVAEAFF.

The rearrangement links TRBV5-6 to TRBJ2-5, with D perhaps TRBD1 (6 bases). The DNA end is a closer match to TRBJ2-7, so the J assignment may be wrong. The length of the CDR3 is 12 residues. CDR1 is SGHDT and CDR2 is YYEEEE in the germline V gene. The CDR3 DNA is TGTGCCAGCAGCTCCAGGGGCTACGAGCAGTACTTC. This encodes CASSSRGYEQYF.

The V gene is TRBV9, the J gene TRBJ1-3, with TRBD1 matching 9 bases. This CDR3 region has 16 residues. CDR1 and CDR2 from the germline V gene are SGDLS and YYNGEE. V gave up 4 bases and J gave up 0 bases; unmatched junction bases: 5. The CDR3 region has the DNA TGTGCCAGCAGCTCCGGGACAGGGAACTCTGGAAACACCATATATTTT. Translated: CASSSGTGNSGNTIYF.

The chain has TRBV11-3 and TRBJ2-1; D remains unclear. The V gene lost 4 bases and the J gene lost 2 bases, with 9 bases spanning the gap. This CDR3 is built from 14 residues. Germline lookup yields CDR1 SGHNT and CDR2 YENEEA. The CDR3 DNA reads TGTGCCAGCAGCTCCTTGGCACCCTACAATGAGCAGTTCTTC. It encodes CASSSLAPYNEQFF.

The V and J genes are TRBV7-2 and TRBJ1-1; TRBD1 is a possible D gene (6 bases). CDR3 size: 13 residues. V lost 5 bases and J 6 bases, leaving 13 bases between the germline ends. Germline CDR1 reads SGHTA; CDR2 reads FQGNSA. CDR3 sequence reads: CASSPRNRAEAFF. DNA for the CDR3: TGTGCCAGCAGCCCCAGGAACAGGGCTGAAGCTTTCTTT.

The rearrangement uses TRBV28 and TRBJ2-3; D not resolved. The CDR3 extends over 15 amino acids. V lost 6 bases to trimming and J lost 2 bases, with 15 bases between them. In germline, CDR1 is MDHEN, CDR2 SYDVKM. The CDR3 DNA sequence: TGTGCCAGCAGCCCGACTCCAGACTCCACAGATACGCAGTATTTT. Translated, it gives CASSPTPDSTDTQYF.

This rearrangement joins TRBV18 to TRBJ2-7, with 7 nucleotides matching TRBD1. This CDR3 spans 14 amino acids. Unmatched junction bases numbered 7, after V lost 8 bases and J lost 0 bases. CDR1 and CDR2 from the germline V gene are KGHSH and LQKENI. CDR3 loop: CASKLGQSSYEQYF. CDR3 nucleotide sequence: TGTGCCAGCAAATTGGGACAGAGCTCCTACGAGCAGTACTTC.

Concerning this clone itself: Sequence at one end of the junction differs from germline and may be a read error. V is TRBV27 and J is TRBJ2-1, with 11 bases identical to TRBD1. CDR3 size: 16 residues. Germline CDR1 MNHEY, CDR2 SMNVEV (reference sequence). The CDR3 nucleotides read TGTGCCAGCAGTAAATGGACAGGGGGCTCCCACAATGAGCAGTTCTTC. Translation: CASSKWTGGSHNEQFF.

The chain recombines TRBV15 with TRBJ2-1; weak D call: TRBD1 (6 bases). This CDR3 comprises 12 residues. Germline V gives CDR1 LNHNV, CDR2 YYDKDF (reference sequence). The ends were cut back, 0 bases at V and 15 bases at J, with 12 bases in the middle. DNA for the CDR3: TGTGCCACCAGCAGAGACCGGGACATCCCGTTCTTC. Its translation is CATSRDRDIPFF.

This clone was seen more than once but under ten times. The genes are TRBV7-2 and TRBJ1-1, with TRBD1 matching over 8 bases. The V segment lost 7 bases and the J segment 2 bases; nucleotides outside the gene matches: 12. The germline CDR1 and CDR2 sequences are SGHTA and FQGNSA. The CDR3 contains 16 residues. CDR3 sequence (DNA): TGTGCCAGCATCGACCGACAGGGGCTATTAAACACTGAAGCTTTCTTT. As protein: CASIDRQGLLNTEAFF.

This chain joins TRBV19 and TRBJ2-2, with 7 bases aligning to TRBD1. The CDR3 has 14 amino acids. The V segment lost 8 bases and the J segment 0 bases; nucleotides outside the gene matches: 3. CDR1 and CDR2 (germline): LNHDA, SQIVND (reference sequence). This CDR3 reads CASSGTANTGELFF. In DNA, the CDR3 is TGTGCCAGTTCGGGGACAGCGAACACCGGGGAGCTGTTTTTT.